This is a list of T cell receptor beta chains from one sample in a study of cytomegalovirus exposure and HLA in healthy donors. This table comes from immunoSEQ multiplex PCR, and its TCRdb copy is limited to in-frame clones, with some not included. In the table there are about 160,000 clones, 75% to 80% of which are singletons. Sequencing was done on a sample of PBMCs. The origin of the receptors is a woman in her 40s in good health and CMV-seropositive. The CDR3 runs from the conserved cysteine through the conserved F or W. A D gene is named only where the DNA matches it firmly. Size is omitted from some rows. Given values are once, few, many or a class for expanded clones.

TRBJ2-7,TRBD2,TRBV4-2,NA,TGTGCCAGCAGCCCACCGGGACTAGCGGTCTACGAGCAGTACTTC,CASSPPGLAVYEQYF
TRBJ2-7,NA,TRBV6-5,NA,TGTGCCAGCCGCCTCGCGGGCACTTACGAGCAGTACTTC,CASRLAGTYEQYF
TRBJ1-4,NA,TRBV28,NA,TGTGCCAGCCTCCCGGGGGGCGGCAGTTATAATGAAAAACTGTTTTTT,CASLPGGGSYNEKLFF
TRBJ2-7,NA,TRBV27,NA,TGTGCCACGGGGGGCGAGGGATCCTACGAGCAGTACTTC,CATGGEGSYEQYF
TRBJ2-1,NA,TRBV19,NA,TGTGCCAGTAGTTTTGCAGTCTCCAATGAGCAGTTCTTC,CASSFAVSNEQFF
TRBJ2-2,TRBD1,TRBV9,few,TGTGCCAGCAGCCCACAAGGGGGCAGGAACACCGGGGAGCTGTTTTTT,CASSPQGGRNTGELFF
TRBJ2-1,TRBD1,TRBV5-1,NA,TGCGCCAGCAGCCCAATCAGGGGGTCTCCGTCCAATGAGCAGTTCTTC,CASSPIRGSPSNEQFF
TRBJ2-3,TRBD1,TRBV29-1,few,TGCAGCGTTTCACAGGGGGAAACCACAGATACGCAGTATTTT,CSVSQGETTDTQYF
TRBJ1-1,NA,TRBV7-2,NA,TGTGCCAGCAGAGAGGGACTTAACACTGAAGCTTTCTTT,CASREGLNTEAFF
TRBJ2-5,TRBD2,TRBV7-8,few,TGTGCCAGCAGCCTAGCGGGAGGAGAGACCCAGTACTTC,CASSLAGGETQYF
TRBJ2-5,NA,TRBV28,once,TGTGCCAGCAGTTTTAGGGCGACAGGACAAGAGACCCAGTACTTC,CASSFRATGQETQYF
TRBJ1-6,NA,TRBV7-8,NA,TGTGCCAGCAGCTTTGACAGGACCAATTCACCCCTCCACTTT,CASSFDRTNSPLHF
TRBJ2-5,TRBD2,TRBV6-5,NA,TGTGCCAGCAGCTCGGCCGGGACTAGCGGGGAGACCCAGTACTTC,CASSSAGTSGETQYF
TRBJ2-7,NA,TRBV13,medium-sized,TGTGCCAGCAGCTTAGTTGGGCGATACGAGCAGTACTTC,CASSLVGRYEQYF
TRBJ1-5,NA,TRBV9,NA,TGTGCCAGCAGCGCGGGGGTTAGCAATCAGCCCCAGCATTTT,CASSAGVSNQPQHF
TRBJ2-3,TRBD1,TRBV30,NA,TGTGCCTGGGGGACCGGGACAGGGGTGACAGATACGCAGTATTTT,CAWGTGTGVTDTQYF
TRBJ2-7,TRBD1,TRBV7-2,NA,TGTGCCAGCATCCCGGACAGGGGCTCCTACGAGCAGTACTTC,CASIPDRGSYEQYF